This passage covers 6 T cell receptor beta chains from one sample sequenced in a study of response to subunit inactivated influenza vaccine. TCRdb re-derived calls from the RT-PCR reads in MiXCR, one entry per CDR3 protein. Of 500,000 or so distinct CDR3 sequences in the sample, more than 15% were seen once. Source: CD4+ T cells sorted from PBMCs, taken roughly 24 months after vaccination. The receptors originated from a man aged 50 to 69 who received an inactivated influenza vaccine.

This clonotype was detected only a few times. The chain links TRBV5-1 to TRBJ2-1, with TRBD2 matching over 9 bases. The germline gives CDR1 SGHRS, CDR2 YFSETQ. The CDR3 is made up of 15 amino acids. Trimming took 4 bases from V and 5 from J; bases not matched to a gene: 7. The CDR3 sequence: CASSQSGGHNNEQFF. The CDR3, as DNA: TGCGCCAGCAGCCAGAGCGGGGGGCATAACAATGAGCAGTTCTTC.

At least ten counts were recorded for this clonotype. This chain joins TRBV20-1 and TRBJ2-3; D may match TRBD1 or TRBD2 (5 bases each). Trimming removed 5 bases from V and 2 bases from J, with 17 bases in between. This CDR3 has 15 amino acids. CDR1 DFQATT and CDR2 SNEGSKA come from the germline V gene (reference sequence). In DNA form, the CDR3 reads TGCAGTGCTTACCCAGGGAAGGGGACCACAGATACGCAGTATTTT. Amino acids: CSAYPGKGTTDTQYF.

Written as DNA, the CDR3 is TGTGCCAGCAGTAAACCGGGACTAGGCATCTTTGAGCAGTTCTTC. This gives the protein CASSKPGLGIFEQFF. This chain links TRBV25-1 with TRBJ2-1; 8 nucleotides agree with TRBD2. V gave up 5 bases and J gave up 9 bases; unmatched junction bases: 12. This CDR3 contains 15 residues. Germline V gene lookup returns CDR1 MGHDK and CDR2 SYGVNS.

This chain connects TRBV5-6 to TRBJ1-2, with TRBD1 matching over 8 bases. In germline, CDR1 is SGHDT, CDR2 YYEEEE. The CDR3 runs to 15 residues. The trim removed 3 bases at V and 8 bases at J, leaving 12 bases unmatched. The CDR3 loop is CASSSPRGLTGGYTF. The CDR3 DNA follows: TGTGCCAGCAGCTCCCCCAGGGGGCTTACTGGGGGCTACACCTTC.

This clonotype was counted a few times. V usage is TRBV3-1 and J usage is TRBJ1-6; TRBD1 might be the D (6 bases). This CDR3 has 16 residues. Germline V CDR1 and CDR2: LGHDT, YNNKEL (reference sequence). Trimming took off 4 bases at V and 3 bases at J, with 13 bases between the two ends. This CDR3 reads CASSRTGNFYNSPLHF. In DNA form, the CDR3 reads TGTGCCAGCAGCCGCACAGGGAACTTCTATAATTCACCCCTCCACTTT.

The rearrangement links TRBV7-2 to TRBJ2-5; D may match TRBD1 or TRBD2 (5 bases each). The CDR3 loop spans 15 amino acids. Germline CDR1 reads SGHTA; CDR2 reads FQGNSA. The V end was cut by 2 bases, the J end by 7 bases, with 17 bases between. CDR3 loop: CASSLYEGLPGTQYF. The CDR3 region has the DNA TGTGCCAGCAGCTTATATGAGGGGCTGCCCGGGACCCAGTACTTC.